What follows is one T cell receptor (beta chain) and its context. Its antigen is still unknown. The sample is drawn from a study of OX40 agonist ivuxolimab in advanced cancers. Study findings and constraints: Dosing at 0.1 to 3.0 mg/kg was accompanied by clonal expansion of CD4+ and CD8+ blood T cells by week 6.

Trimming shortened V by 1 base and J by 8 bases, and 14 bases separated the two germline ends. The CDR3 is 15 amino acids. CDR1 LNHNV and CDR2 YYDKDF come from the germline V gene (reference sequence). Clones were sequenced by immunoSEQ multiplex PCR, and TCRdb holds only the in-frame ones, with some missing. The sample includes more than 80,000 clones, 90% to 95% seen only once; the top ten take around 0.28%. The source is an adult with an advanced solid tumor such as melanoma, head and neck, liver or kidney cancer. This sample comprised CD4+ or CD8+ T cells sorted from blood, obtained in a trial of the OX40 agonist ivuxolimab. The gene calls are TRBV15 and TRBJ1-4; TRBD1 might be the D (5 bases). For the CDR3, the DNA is TGTGCCACCAGCAGAGCGGGAGGGGAGGAGGAAAAACTGTTTTTT. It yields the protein CATSRAGGEEEKLFF.